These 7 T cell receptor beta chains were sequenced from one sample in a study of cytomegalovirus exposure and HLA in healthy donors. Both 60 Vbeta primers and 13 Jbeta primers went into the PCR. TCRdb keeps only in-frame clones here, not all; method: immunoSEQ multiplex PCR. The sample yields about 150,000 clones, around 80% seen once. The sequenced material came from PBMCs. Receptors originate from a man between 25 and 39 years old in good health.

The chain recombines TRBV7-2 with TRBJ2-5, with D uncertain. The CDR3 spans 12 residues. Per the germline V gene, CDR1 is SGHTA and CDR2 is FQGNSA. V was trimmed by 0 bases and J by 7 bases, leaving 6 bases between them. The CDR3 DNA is TGTGCCAGCAGCTTAGCGCTAACGACCCAGTACTTC. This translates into CASSLALTTQYF. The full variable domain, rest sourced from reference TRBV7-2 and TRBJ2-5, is GAGVSQSPSNKVTEKGKDVELRCDPISGHTALYWYRQSLGQGLEFLIYFQGNSAPDKSGLPSDRFSAERTGGSVSTLTIQRTQQEDSAVYLCASSLALTTQYFGPGTRLLVL.

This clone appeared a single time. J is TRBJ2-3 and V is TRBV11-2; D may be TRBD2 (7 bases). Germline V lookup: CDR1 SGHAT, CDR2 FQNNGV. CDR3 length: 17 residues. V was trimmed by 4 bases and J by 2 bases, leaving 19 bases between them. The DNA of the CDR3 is TGTGCCAGCAGCTCCACCCTTGGCGGGGGCATCACAGATACGCAGTATTTT. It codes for CASSSTLGGGITDTQYF.

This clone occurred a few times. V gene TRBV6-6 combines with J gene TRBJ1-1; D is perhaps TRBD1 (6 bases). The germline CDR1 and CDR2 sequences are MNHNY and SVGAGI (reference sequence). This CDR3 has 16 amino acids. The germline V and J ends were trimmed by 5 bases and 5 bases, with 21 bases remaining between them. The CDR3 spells CASSRGGDGRGTEAFF. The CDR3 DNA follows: TGTGCCAGCAGTCGGGGGGGCGACGGCCGCGGGACTGAAGCTTTCTTT.

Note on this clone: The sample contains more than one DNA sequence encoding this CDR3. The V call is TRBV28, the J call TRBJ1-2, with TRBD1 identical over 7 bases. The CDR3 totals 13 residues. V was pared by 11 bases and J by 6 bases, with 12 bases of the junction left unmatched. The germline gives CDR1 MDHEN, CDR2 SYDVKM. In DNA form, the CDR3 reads TGTGCCGGAGGAAACAGGGGAGGCGATGGCTACACCTTC. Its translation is CAGGNRGGDGYTF.

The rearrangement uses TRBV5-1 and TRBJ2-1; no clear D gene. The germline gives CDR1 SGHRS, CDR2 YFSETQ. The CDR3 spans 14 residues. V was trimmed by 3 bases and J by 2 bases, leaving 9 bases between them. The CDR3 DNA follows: TGCGCCAGCAGCTCGGAGCGACCCTACAATGAGCAGTTCTTC. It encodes CASSSERPYNEQFF.

In nucleotides, the CDR3 is TGTGCCACGAGATCCGCAGACTATAGCAATCAGCCCCAGCATTTT. Its translation is CATRSADYSNQPQHF. This chain joins TRBV19 and TRBJ1-5; D unresolved. The CDR3 has 15 residues. Trimming removed 10 bases at V and 0 bases at J, with 16 bases between. Per germline, CDR1 LNHDA and CDR2 SQIVND (reference sequence).

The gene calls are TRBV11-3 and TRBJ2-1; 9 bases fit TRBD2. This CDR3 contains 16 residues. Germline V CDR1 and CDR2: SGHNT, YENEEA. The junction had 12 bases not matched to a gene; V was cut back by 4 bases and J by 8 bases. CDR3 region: CASSSPLAGMDHEQFF. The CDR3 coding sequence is TGTGCCAGCAGCTCCCCTCTAGCGGGAATGGACCATGAGCAGTTCTTC.